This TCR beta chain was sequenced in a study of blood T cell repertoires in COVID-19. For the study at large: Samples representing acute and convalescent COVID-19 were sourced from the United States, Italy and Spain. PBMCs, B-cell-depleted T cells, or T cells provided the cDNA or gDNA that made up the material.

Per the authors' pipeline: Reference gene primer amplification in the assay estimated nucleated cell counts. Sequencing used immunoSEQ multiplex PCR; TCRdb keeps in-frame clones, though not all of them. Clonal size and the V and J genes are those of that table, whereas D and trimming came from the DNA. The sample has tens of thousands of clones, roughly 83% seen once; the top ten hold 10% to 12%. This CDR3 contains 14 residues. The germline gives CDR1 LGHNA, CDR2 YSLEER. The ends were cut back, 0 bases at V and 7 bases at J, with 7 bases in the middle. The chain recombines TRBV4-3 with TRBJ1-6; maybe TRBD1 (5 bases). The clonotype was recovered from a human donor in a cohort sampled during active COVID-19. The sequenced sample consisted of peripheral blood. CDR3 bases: TGCGCCAGCAGCCAAGATGGGGGGAATTCACCCCTCCACTTT. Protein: CASSQDGGNSPLHF.